This TCR beta chain is from a study of cytomegalovirus exposure and HLA in healthy donors. Study-wide results and caveats: Using a false discovery rate of 0.05, a later analysis showed that roughly 16,000 TCR beta sequences were associated with HLA alleles.

A multiplex PCR was run with 60 Vbeta primers and 13 Jbeta primers. Original methodology: About 11 million of the approximately 80 million unique TCR beta chains counted in a later analysis were shared. Profiled with immunoSEQ multiplex PCR; TCRdb holds only in-frame clones, not every one. V, J and clone size are those of that table, while D and trimming were read from the DNA. The repertoire table contains tens of thousands of clones. Trimming took 0 bases from V and 7 from J; bases not matched to a gene: 8. The CDR3 runs to 15 residues. Looked up from germline, CDR1 is GTSNPN and CDR2 is SVGIG (reference sequence). As regards this clone: Antigen unknown.

Sequenced input: PBMCs. The chain is built from TRBV30 and TRBJ2-1, with 8 bases lining up with TRBD2. The origin of this receptor is a woman in her thirties in good health and CMV-seronegative. CDR3 sequence reads: CAWSVRSGRGNEQFF. CDR3 sequence (DNA): TGTGCCTGGAGTGTACGGAGCGGGAGAGGAAATGAGCAGTTCTTC. The full variable domain, in which reference TRBV30 and TRBJ2-1 provide the parts outside the CDR3, is SQTIHQWPATLVQPVGSPLSLECTVEGTSNPNLYWYRQAAGRGLQLLFYSVGIGQISSEVPQNLSASRPQDRQFILSSKKLLLSDSGFYLCAWSVRSGRGNEQFFGPGTRLTVL.